A single sample is the source of the 12 T cell receptor beta chains below, sequenced in a study of T cell changes during pregnancy in multiple sclerosis. Assay used: immunoSEQ multiplex PCR; TCRdb lists only in-frame clones, some missing. The data contain 28,000 or so clones, around nine tenths of them singletons. The sequences come from CD8+ T cells from peripheral blood mononuclear cells, collected before pregnancy. Receptors originate from a female donor with multiple sclerosis, enrolled in a pregnancy study.

The chain couples TRBV4-1 to TRBJ1-3; D unclear. The ends were cut back, 1 base at V and 0 bases at J, with 16 bases in the middle. The CDR3 totals 18 residues. Germline V gives CDR1 MGHRA, CDR2 YSYEKL. The CDR3 protein is CASSQAPWTADSGNTIYF. The CDR3 coding sequence is TGCGCCAGCAGCCAAGCCCCCTGGACTGCCGACTCTGGAAACACCATATATTTT.

The rearrangement uses TRBV7-9 and TRBJ1-1; D might be TRBD1 (5 bases). The germline V gene has CDR1 SEHNR and CDR2 FQNEAQ (reference sequence). This CDR3 region has 13 residues. Trimming removed 10 bases at V and 0 bases at J, with 12 bases between. The DNA of the CDR3 is TGTGCCAACTCCGACAGTGTGAACACTGAAGCTTTCTTT. It is translated as CANSDSVNTEAFF.

The V call is TRBV29-1, the J call TRBJ2-5; 11 bases match TRBD2. After removal of 6 bases from V and 5 bases from J, the junction contained 11 bases not matched to a gene. Germline V lookup: CDR1 SQVTM, CDR2 ANQGSEA. The CDR3 is 15 residues long. CDR3 protein: CSVVLAGDGSETQYF. The CDR3 DNA sequence: TGCAGCGTGGTACTAGCGGGAGATGGGAGTGAGACCCAGTACTTC.

The rearrangement uses TRBV27 and TRBJ2-7; 7 bases fit TRBD1. V was clipped by 5 bases and J by 2 bases; unmatched bases: 3. CDR1 is MNHEY and CDR2 is SMNVEV in the germline V gene (reference sequence). CDR3 size: 13 residues. CDR3 region: CASSVGQTYEQYF. The CDR3 DNA follows: TGTGCCAGCAGTGTGGGACAGACCTACGAGCAGTACTTC.

This chain uses TRBV5-6 with TRBJ1-1; 7 bases align to TRBD1. This CDR3 has 15 residues. Germline values: CDR1 SGHDT, CDR2 YYEEEE. After removal of 4 bases from V and 3 bases from J, the junction contained 9 bases not matched to a gene. CDR3: CASSKLRDSHTEAFF. For the CDR3, the DNA is TGTGCCAGCAGCAAACTCCGGGACAGCCACACTGAAGCTTTCTTT.

This sequence joins TRBV28 and TRBJ1-2; maybe TRBD1 (6 bases). Germline loops: CDR1 MDHEN, CDR2 SYDVKM. This CDR3 is built from 13 residues. Trimming cost V 2 bases and J 4 bases, with 8 bases left between them. The CDR3 DNA follows: TGTGCCAGCAGTTTAGACAGGATCTATGGCTACACCTTC. This codes for CASSLDRIYGYTF.

The chain joins TRBV5-1 to TRBJ2-3; 8 nucleotides align to TRBD1. Germline CDR1 reads SGHRS; CDR2 reads YFSETQ. After removal of 4 bases from V and 1 base from J, the junction contained 2 bases not matched to a gene. The CDR3 runs to 14 residues. The CDR3 reads CASSATGGTDTQYF. The CDR3 DNA follows: TGCGCCAGCAGCGCGACAGGGGGCACAGATACGCAGTATTTT.

The chain employs TRBV15 and TRBJ1-2; no firm D call. The V gene's germline CDR1 is LNHNV and CDR2 YYDKDF (reference sequence). V lost 3 bases, J lost 5 bases, and 13 bases lay in between. The CDR3 has 14 residues. CDR3 bases: TGTGCCACCAGCAGTAACGGAATCGGGTATGGCTACACCTTC. Translated: CATSSNGIGYGYTF.

This chain joins TRBV29-1 and TRBJ2-7; no clear D. Germline V CDR1 and CDR2: SQVTM, ANQGSEA. The CDR3 runs to 14 residues. The ends were cut back, 4 bases at V and 0 bases at J, with 13 bases in the middle. The CDR3 loop reads CSVAFLGLSYEQYF. CDR3 coding DNA: TGCAGCGTTGCCTTCCTTGGGCTCTCCTACGAGCAGTACTTC.

J is TRBJ1-5 and V is TRBV6-5; possibly TRBD1 for D (5 bases). Germline V gene data show CDR1 as MNHEY and CDR2 as SVGAGI. The CDR3 runs to 14 residues. Trimming took 0 bases from V and 5 from J, leaving 8 bases between them. CDR3 in amino acids: CASSYSRVDQPQHF. CDR3 in DNA: TGTGCCAGCAGTTACTCCAGGGTAGATCAGCCCCAGCATTTT.

This clone was seen only a few times. This chain links TRBV7-9 with TRBJ1-1; no firm D call. The CDR3 sequence is 14 residues long. Germline V lookup: CDR1 SEHNR, CDR2 FQNEAQ (reference sequence). Trimming stripped 2 bases from V and 4 bases from J, with 11 bases between. The CDR3 loop is CASSLQLSGTEAFF. The DNA of the CDR3 is TGTGCCAGCAGCTTACAGTTATCGGGCACTGAAGCTTTCTTT. The variable domain in full, with the rest retrieved from reference TRBV7-9 and TRBJ1-1, is DTGVSQNPRHKITKRGQNVTFRCDPISEHNRLYWYRQTLGQGPEFLTYFQNEAQLEKSRLLSDRFSAERPKGSFSTLEIQRTEQGDSAMYLCASSLQLSGTEAFFGQGTRLTVV.

The chain recombines TRBV6-4 with TRBJ2-3; TRBD2 agrees at 11 bases. CDR1 and CDR2 (germline): MRHNA, SNTAGT. With V trimmed by 6 bases and J by 2 bases, 4 bases remained unmatched. The CDR3 totals 15 residues. The CDR3 DNA follows: TGTGCCAGCAGCCGACTAGCGGGGACCACAGATACGCAGTATTTT. It yields the protein CASSRLAGTTDTQYF.